This T cell receptor (beta chain) is drawn from a study of cytomegalovirus exposure and HLA in healthy donors. Germline CDR1 is SEHNR and CDR2 is FQNEAQ (reference sequence). Trimming took 0 bases from V and 0 from J, leaving 21 bases between them. The CDR3 is 19 amino acids. The study ran its PCR with 60 Vbeta and 13 Jbeta primers. TCRdb's table, derived via immunoSEQ multiplex PCR, lists solely in-frame clones and lacks some. Of over 110,000 clones in the sample, roughly 74% were seen once. Study-level points and caveats: The Asian-associated ancestry cluster reportedly had fewer N-insertions than the approximately 650-donor mean in a later analysis. TCR beta chain V- and J-gene trimming was linked, in a later analysis, to a missense variant in DCLRE1C. Reportedly, cytomegalovirus status was diagnosed with high sensitivity and specificity.

Each donor was healthy, and each was a bone marrow donor. About this clone itself: Its matching antigen is unknown.

J is TRBJ2-7 and V is TRBV7-9; D possibly corresponds to TRBD1 (5 bases). The sequence derives from a woman aged 18-29 years in good health and CMV-seropositive. Specimen: PBMCs. CDR3 protein: CASSLAPGRDTFRSYEQYF. In DNA, the CDR3 is TGTGCCAGCAGCTTAGCGCCTGGCAGGGATACTTTTCGCTCCTACGAGCAGTACTTC.